This T cell receptor (beta chain) was recorded in a study of T cells in Graves' hyperthyroidism and ophthalmopathy. There were TCR beta CDR3 regions amplified from RNA transcripts. Primed by the HTBI set, a first-round RT-PCR was run on the TCR CDR3. TCRdb called the multiplex PCR reads again in MiXCR, with one record for every CDR3 protein. Here the sample spans about 110,000 distinct CDR3 sequences, 16% being singletons. In this sample, this clonotype turned up many times. Per germline, CDR1 DFQATT and CDR2 SNEGSKA (reference sequence). The CDR3 has 14 amino acids. After removal of 0 bases from V and 10 bases from J, the junction contained 6 bases not matched to a gene.

Sequencing used blood. This chain connects TRBV20-1 to TRBJ1-1; 12 bases match TRBD1. The source is a woman in her forties or fifties with Graves' hyperthyroidism. Written as DNA, the CDR3 is TGCAGTGCTAGAGAGGGACAGGGGGCTTCCAGAGCTTTCTTT. Translation gives CSAREGQGASRAFF.